This T cell receptor beta chain was captured in a study of CD8 T cells in Susac syndrome. Reverse transcription used about 0.45 to 1 ug RNA and random hexamers. The CDR3 of TCR beta was amplified by immunoSEQ multiplex PCR across 54 Vbeta and 13 Jbeta. TCRdb passed the immunoSEQ multiplex PCR reads through MiXCR, listing each CDR3 protein once. The table includes 170,000 or so distinct CDR3 sequences, around 93% detected once. Germline values: CDR1 DFQATT, CDR2 SNEGSKA (reference sequence). V was cut by 5 bases and J by 4 bases, with 13 bases left in between. This CDR3 is 13 amino acids long. The specimen sequenced was CD4+ T cells from PBMCs. This TCR was recovered from a human donor with multiple sclerosis. V gene TRBV20-1 combines with J gene TRBJ2-3; the D is unclear. CDR3 sequence: CSALLRTADTQYF. In DNA, the CDR3 is TGCAGTGCTCTACTTCGCACGGCAGATACGCAGTATTTT.